The 18 T cell receptor beta chains given below trace back to one sample, sequenced in a study of liver allograft versus peripheral blood T cells. Across the whole study: Recipients' peripheral blood served as the comparator for T cell receptor repertoires in transplanted livers.

Using its own MiXCR run on the reads, TCRdb lists one record per CDR3 protein. The sample holds around 1,800 distinct CDR3 sequences; about 15% are singletons and the top ten take under 15%. Receptors were obtained from a human patient who had a liver transplant. These T cells may partly come from the graft donor.

This clonotype is large (0.1 to 1%) within its sample. DNA of the CDR3: TGTGCCAGCAAAGAAGGGGGTGATGCCTACGAGCAGTACTTC. This sequence encodes CASKEGGDAYEQYF. The rearrangement links TRBV6-1 to TRBJ2-7; D perhaps matches TRBD1 (6 bases). V lost 7 bases, J lost 2 bases, and 15 bases lay in between. CDR1 and CDR2 (germline): MNHNS, SASEGT. This CDR3 spans 14 amino acids.

This chain links TRBV12-3 or TRBV12-4 with TRBJ2-1, with 15 bases identical to TRBD2. With V trimmed by 4 bases and J by 10 bases, 8 bases remained unmatched. This CDR3 has 16 residues. The CDR3 region has the DNA TGTGCCAGCAGTTCACCGGGACTAGCGGGGGGAACGGAGCAGTTCTTC. It is translated as CASSSPGLAGGTEQFF.

This clonotype is deemed large. The chain links TRBV6-2 or TRBV6-3 to TRBJ2-7; D may correspond to TRBD1 or TRBD2 (5 bases each). The CDR3 runs 14 residues. V was cut by 7 bases and J by 6 bases, with 19 bases left in between. Germline V gene lookup returns CDR1 MNHEY and CDR2 SVGEGT. The CDR3 protein is CASTSTGTVREQYF. CDR3 DNA: TGTGCCAGCACCTCAACCGGGACGGTTCGCGAGCAGTACTTC.

This clonotype is medium-sized (0.01 to 0.1%) by share. The chain has TRBV14 and TRBJ1-2; 12 bases are shared with TRBD1. The CDR3 length is 13 residues. From germline, CDR1 is SGHDN and CDR2 FVKESK. With V trimmed by 4 bases and J by 11 bases, 5 bases remained unmatched. The CDR3 region has the DNA TGTGCCAGCAGCCGGGACAGGGGGCTAGGGTACACCTTC. This encodes CASSRDRGLGYTF.

This clonotype is medium-sized (0.01 to 0.1%) by share. CDR3 sequence reads: CASSEAGTGMGYTF. As DNA, the CDR3 is TGTGCCAGCAGTGAAGCCGGGACAGGGATGGGCTACACCTTC. This rearrangement joins TRBV6-1 to TRBJ1-2, with 9 bases that match TRBD1. This CDR3 region has 14 residues. Trimming cost V 0 bases and J 8 bases; bases outside gene matches: 4. Germline V gene data show CDR1 as MNHNS and CDR2 as SASEGT.

This clonotype is termed medium-sized. The V and J genes are TRBV20-1 and TRBJ1-1; D is perhaps TRBD1 (5 bases). This CDR3 comprises 13 residues. V shed 2 bases and J shed 5 bases, with 12 bases lying between them. Germline loops: CDR1 DFQATT, CDR2 SNEGSKA (reference sequence). As DNA, the CDR3 is TGCAGTGCTAGATCCCCCCCAGGGACTGAAGCTTTCTTT. It is translated as CSARSPPGTEAFF.

A remark on this clonotype: This sequence may be a read error, since a much larger clone differs from it by one base. The chain employs TRBV6-5 and TRBJ1-1; no clear D. The CDR3 is 15 amino acids. The germline V gene encodes CDR1 MNHEY and CDR2 SVGAGI. Trimming left V 0 bases short and J 1 base short, with 9 bases between. The CDR3 sequence is CASSYSGKSNTEAFF. In DNA, the CDR3 is TGTGCCAGCAGTTACTCCGGCAAATCGAACACTGAAGCTTTCTTT.

Concerning this clonotype itself: One base separates it from a far larger clone, so it is likely a read error. Because it lacks the conserved phenylalanine or tryptophan at the end, this CDR3 is likely a read error. The chain uses TRBV6-6 and TRBJ1-2, with 7 nucleotides matching TRBD1. The germline V gene encodes CDR1 MNHNY and CDR2 SVGAGI (reference sequence). The CDR3 loop spans 13 amino acids. Trimming cost V 7 bases and J 6 bases; bases outside gene matches: 8. The CDR3 bases are TGTGCCAGCAAGCCGACAGGGATGGATGGCTACACCCTC. It yields the protein CASKPTGMDGYTL.

This clonotype qualifies as medium-sized. The gene calls are TRBV15 and TRBJ1-5, with D uncertain. V was cut by 0 bases and J by 7 bases, with 4 bases left in between. Looked up from germline, CDR1 is LNHNV and CDR2 is YYDKDF (reference sequence). The CDR3 spans 12 residues. This CDR3 is CATSRDRQPQHF. DNA of the CDR3: TGTGCCACCAGCAGAGATAGGCAGCCCCAGCATTTT.

The rearrangement links TRBV20-1 to TRBJ1-2, with 9 bases identical to TRBD1. The germline V gene has CDR1 DFQATT and CDR2 SNEGSKA (reference sequence). This CDR3 has 13 amino acids. With V trimmed by 3 bases and J by 7 bases, 6 bases remained unmatched. This chain's CDR3 is CSASSTGGFGYTF. The CDR3 DNA reads as TGCAGTGCTAGTTCGACAGGGGGGTTTGGCTACACCTTC.

This clonotype is termed medium-sized (0.01 to 0.1%). The gene calls are TRBV10-3 and TRBJ1-5, with 11 bases lining up with TRBD1. The germline V gene has CDR1 ENHRY and CDR2 SYGVKD. CDR3 size: 15 residues. Trimming took 3 bases from V and 6 from J; bases not matched to a gene: 4. Here the CDR3 reads CAISERDRGTQPQHF. The CDR3 bases are TGTGCCATCAGTGAACGGGACAGGGGGACTCAGCCCCAGCATTTT.

This clonotype rates as medium-sized. This sequence joins TRBV6-2 or TRBV6-3 and TRBJ1-2; D not certain. The CDR3 runs 14 residues. Looked up from germline, CDR1 is MNHEY and CDR2 is SVGEGT. V lost 2 bases and J lost 8, with 15 bases in between. As DNA, the CDR3 is TGTGCCAGCAGTTACGCGAGTCAGGCAGGCGGCTACACCTTC. Translation gives CASSYASQAGGYTF.

The chain uses TRBV6-2 or TRBV6-3 and TRBJ2-4, with 7 bases identical to TRBD2. The V and J ends lost 6 bases and 8 bases, in that order; junction bases with no gene match: 13. CDR1 is MNHEY and CDR2 is SVGEGT in the germline V gene. This CDR3 has 15 amino acids. CDR3 loop: CASRGGDPYLDIQYF. Here the CDR3 DNA reads TGTGCCAGCAGGGGGGGGGACCCTTACCTAGACATTCAGTACTTC.

This clonotype ranks as medium-sized. The V call is TRBV20-1, the J call TRBJ1-5; 11 positions agree with TRBD1. This CDR3 is 14 amino acids long. Germline CDR1 and CDR2: DFQATT and SNEGSKA (reference sequence). V was pared by 3 bases and J by 4 bases, with 2 bases of the junction left unmatched. The CDR3 region has the DNA TGCAGTGCTAGCGGGACAGGGGGGAATCAGCCCCAGCATTTT. This gives the protein CSASGTGGNQPQHF.

This clonotype is termed medium-sized. This chain connects TRBV6-5 to TRBJ1-1; a weak D match, TRBD1 (6 bases). The CDR3 covers 14 residues. V was pared by 4 bases and J by 0 bases, with 9 bases between. In germline, CDR1 is MNHEY, CDR2 SVGAGI. The CDR3 nucleotides are TGTGCCAGCAGTTCCCAGGGGATGAACACTGAAGCTTTCTTT. Protein sequence: CASSSQGMNTEAFF.

This clonotype is termed large (0.1 to 1%). The V call is TRBV6-6, the J call TRBJ1-5, with TRBD1 matching 8 bases. The V segment lost 4 bases and the J segment 3 bases; nucleotides outside the gene matches: 5. There are 15 residues in the CDR3. Germline V lookup: CDR1 MNHNY, CDR2 SVGAGI (reference sequence). The DNA for the CDR3 is TGTGCCAGCAGTTCTATGGACAGGGCCAATCAGCCCCAGCATTTT. It codes for CASSSMDRANQPQHF.

This clonotype was detected only a few times. V gene TRBV11-2 combines with J gene TRBJ2-1; no definite D call. Germline CDR1 reads SGHAT; CDR2 reads FQNNGV. The CDR3 runs to 12 residues. V lost 1 base and J 6 bases, leaving 4 bases between the germline ends. CDR3 bases: TGTGCCAGCAGCTTAGTTACCAATGAGCAGTTCTTC. Translation gives CASSLVTNEQFF.

On this clonotype: This probably arose from a read error, given a far larger clone one base away. The chain couples TRBV27 to TRBJ1-2; possibly TRBD1 for D (5 bases). This CDR3 has 13 residues. Trimming took off 5 bases at V and 8 bases at J, with 15 bases between the two ends. Germline V gene sequence: CDR1 MNHEY, CDR2 SMNVEV (reference sequence). The CDR3 here is CASSERSWGGYTF. CDR3 coding DNA: TGTGCCAGCAGTGAGCGATCATGGGGGGGCTACACCTTC.